A selection of T cell receptor beta chains follows, all from one sample in a study of OX40 agonist ivuxolimab in advanced cancers. The table came from immunoSEQ multiplex PCR; TCRdb's copy has only in-frame clones and leaves some out. The sample carries about 43,000 clones, more than 75% recorded once. The sample was CD4+ or CD8+ T cells sorted from blood, taken in a trial of the OX40 agonist ivuxolimab. These receptors were collected from an adult with an advanced solid tumor such as melanoma, head and neck, liver or kidney cancer. The CDR3 runs from the conserved cysteine through the conserved F or W. D genes are given only for firm matches. Clone sizes are given selectively: once, few, many, or a class where the clone is expanded.

J,size,V,D,CDR3,DNA
TRBJ1-1,NA,TRBV29-1,NA,CSVYGEGSEAFF,TGCAGCGTTTACGGGGAAGGTTCTGAAGCTTTCTTT
TRBJ2-7,NA,TRBV9,TRBD2,CASSVATGGEQYF,TGTGCCAGCAGCGTAGCGACGGGAGGAGAGCAGTACTTC
TRBJ1-1,few,TRBV4-1,NA,CASSQDRAEAFF,TGCGCCAGCAGCCAAGATCGCGCTGAAGCTTTCTTT
TRBJ2-7,NA,TRBV2,NA,CASSVNRHYEQYF,TGTGCCAGCAGTGTAAACAGACACTACGAGCAGTACTTC
TRBJ2-2,few,TRBV5-1,NA,CASSPSEVNTGELFF,TGCGCCAGCAGCCCCTCGGAGGTAAACACCGGGGAGCTGTTTTTT
TRBJ2-7,NA,TRBV5-4,TRBD2,CAFTGTRGFEQYF,TGTGCCTTCACCGGGACTAGAGGCTTCGAGCAGTACTTC
TRBJ2-7,NA,TRBV10-3,TRBD2,CAIRPLGLAGVGEQYF,TGTGCCATCAGACCCTTGGGACTAGCGGGAGTTGGCGAGCAGTACTTC
TRBJ1-5,NA,TRBV9,NA,CASSLNDNQPQHF,TGTGCCAGCAGCCTGAACGACAATCAGCCCCAGCATTTT
TRBJ2-3,NA,TRBV7-2,NA,CASSLANFGQFRSTDTQYF,TGTGCCAGCAGCTTAGCGAATTTTGGCCAATTCAGGAGCACAGATACGCAGTATTTT
TRBJ1-2,NA,TRBV7-6,TRBD1,CASSPQGDRERPNYGYTF,TGTGCCAGCAGCCCCCAGGGGGACAGGGAGAGGCCTAACTATGGCTACACCTTC